This TCR beta chain was sequenced in a study of CD8 T cells in ankylosing spondylitis. This clonotype was counted a few times. Its antigen is unidentified. Quantitative 5'-RACE with molecular barcodes generated TCR beta libraries. TCRdb reprocessed the 5' RACE reads via MiXCR and lists one record per CDR3 protein. This table holds around 450,000 distinct CDR3 sequences, around 26% found once. Germline assignment: CDR1 SQVTM and CDR2 ANQGSEA. This CDR3 has 13 residues. V dropped 2 bases and J dropped 2 bases, with 8 bases sitting between them. Points from the study as a whole: Clones linked to disease, bearing a CD8+ phenotype, were relatively rare in peripheral blood. Within ankylosing spondylitis blood, a TCR beta motif made up of several highly homologous variants appeared to be characteristic. Significant enrichment of disease-linked clones was reportedly seen in matched ankylosing spondylitis synovial fluid. Reports of some motif variants in reactive arthritis synovial fluid and blood predate this one.

This sequence was found in a male donor with ankylosing spondylitis. The V gene is TRBV29-1, the J gene TRBJ2-3; the D is unclear. The sample consisted of blood, either unsorted or a sorted T cell fraction (not recorded which). The CDR3, as DNA: TGCAGCGTTGAACCCCCCACCACAGATACGCAGTATTTT. Its protein product is CSVEPPTTDTQYF.